This note documents a single TCR beta chain sequence. The protocol was immunoSEQ multiplex PCR, while the TCRdb copy is restricted to in-frame clones and leaves out a portion. This table has 25,000 to 30,000 clones, roughly 80% appearing once. This record belongs to a study of sequential checkpoint blockade in melanoma. The overall study: Randomization was 1:1 between first-line nivolumab→ipilimumab and ipilimumab→nivolumab. After both sequences, patients received maintenance nivolumab.

Described treatment: randomized to nivolumab then ipilimumab (arm A) or the reverse (arm B). Sorted cells were live CD3+CD8+, lacking CD19 and CD56, from PBMCs. Germline V lookup: CDR1 SGDLS, CDR2 YYNGEE. V was clipped by 3 bases and J by 4 bases; unmatched bases: 4. This CDR3 is 14 amino acids long. This chain links TRBV9 with TRBJ2-3; 8 bases agree with TRBD1. This clonotype was sampled from a human donor with melanoma. Source: CD8+ T cells sorted from blood (inferred from file names), taken from a patient given nivolumab and ipilimumab in sequence. The CDR3 loop is CASSAGQGPDTQYF. The CDR3 DNA follows: TGTGCCAGCAGCGCCGGACAGGGTCCAGATACGCAGTATTTT.